This T cell receptor beta chain comes out of a study of blood T cell repertoires in COVID-19. Study-wide background: T cells, B-cell-depleted T cells, or PBMCs supplied cDNA or gDNA.

V lost 0 bases and J lost 4, with 15 bases in between. The CDR3 covers 16 residues. Germline V lookup: CDR1 PRHDT, CDR2 FYEKMQ (reference sequence). Authors' data handling: Cell counts per sample came from amplifying reference gene primers. Measured with immunoSEQ multiplex PCR; TCRdb has only the in-frame clones, and not every one. For V, J and clone size, that table is used; D and trimming come from the DNA. The sample records roughly 24,000 clones, 82% being singletons. Sequencing was done on a sample of peripheral blood. The TCR comes from a human donor in a cohort sampled during active COVID-19. The chain is built from TRBV13 and TRBJ1-1, with D perhaps TRBD1 (5 bases). CDR3 nucleotide sequence: TGTGCCAGCAGCTTAGGCCTACAGGTCCGATCCACTGAAGCTTTCTTT. Encoded protein: CASSLGLQVRSTEAFF.